One sample yielded the 12 T cell receptor beta chains listed below, sequenced in a study of blood T cell repertoires in COVID-19. The assay was immunoSEQ multiplex PCR, and TCRdb's table has in-frame clones only and misses some. Of 200,000 to 250,000 clones in the sample, about 91% were seen once. Sequencing input: peripheral blood. The receptors were sampled from a woman in her thirties or forties with acute or convalescent COVID-19.

Only one count was recorded for this clone. Its ends do not fully match the called genes, so a read error is possible. V and J are TRBV2 and TRBJ1-2; D may be TRBD1 (5 bases). In germline, CDR1 is SNHLY, CDR2 FYNNEI. CDR3 length equals 12 residues. The CDR3 protein is CASSWDWPPTCF. CDR3 DNA sequence: TGTGCCAGCAGTTGGGACTGGCCCCCTACGTGCTTC.

The gene calls are TRBV18 and TRBJ2-7; D uncertain. CDR3 length: 14 residues. Per the germline V gene, CDR1 is KGHSH and CDR2 is LQKENI. V dropped 4 bases and J dropped 3 bases, with 13 bases sitting between them. Here the CDR3 DNA reads TGTGCCAGCTCACTTTCGACCCAGGTCTACGAGCAGTACGTC. It translates to CASSLSTQVYEQYV.

This clone was picked up many times. The V and J genes are TRBV3-1 (or the pseudogene TRBV3-2) and TRBJ2-1; the D is unclear. V lost 6 bases and J lost 7, with 16 bases in between. The germline gives CDR1 LGHDT, CDR2 YNNKEL (reference sequence). The CDR3 has 14 residues. The CDR3 region has the DNA TGTGCCAGCAGTTCTGCGGTGAGGTCTAATGAGCAGTTCTTC. Translating gives CASSSAVRSNEQFF.

The rearrangement links TRBV11-2 to TRBJ2-7; D gene uncertain. Germline values: CDR1 SGHAT, CDR2 FQNNGV. The CDR3 is made up of 12 amino acids. The ends were cut back, 4 bases at V and 4 bases at J, with 8 bases in the middle. The CDR3 DNA sequence: TGTGCCAGCAGCTATGAGCTTTACGAGCAGTACGTC. This codes for CASSYELYEQYV.

The J gene is TRBJ1-1, the V gene TRBV27; D not certain. This CDR3 region has 16 residues. CDR1 and CDR2 (germline): MNHEY, SMNVEV (reference sequence). Trimming cost V 0 bases and J 0 bases, with 11 bases left between them. As DNA, the CDR3 is TGTGCCAGCAGTTTATCTCCCTCCTCTCTGAACACTGAAGCTTTCTTT. Residues: CASSLSPSSLNTEAFF.

This clone was detected a few times. The rearrangement uses TRBV2 and TRBJ2-7; 10 bases fit TRBD1. Germline lookup yields CDR1 SNHLY and CDR2 FYNNEI. The junction had 7 bases not matched to a gene; V was cut back by 7 bases and J by 4 bases. The CDR3 loop spans 14 amino acids. The CDR3 DNA reads as TGTGCCAGCACCCTGGACAGGGGGGCTTACGAGCAGTACGTC. Translated: CASTLDRGAYEQYV.

This rearrangement joins TRBV5-5 to TRBJ2-5, with a possible D match to TRBD2 (5 bases). The CDR3 is 13 amino acids. Germline V gene sequence: CDR1 SGHKS, CDR2 YYEKEE (reference sequence). V was cut by 4 bases and J by 7 bases, with 14 bases left in between. DNA of the CDR3: TGTGCCAGCAGCCCGGACTGGTTTGGGACCCAGTACTTC. It is translated as CASSPDWFGTQYF.

The V call is TRBV5-1, the J call TRBJ2-3; D is unresolved. This CDR3 is 13 amino acids long. The V gene's germline CDR1 is SGHRS and CDR2 YFSETQ. V gave up 4 bases and J gave up 0 bases, with 6 bases separating them. CDR3 nucleotide sequence: TGCGCCAGCAGCCTAGGTAGCACAGATACGCAGTATTTT. This sequence encodes CASSLGSTDTQYF. The whole variable domain, remainder taken from reference TRBV5-1 and TRBJ2-3, is KAGVTQTPRYLIKTRGQQVTLSCSPISGHRSVSWYQQTPGQGLQFLFEYFSETQRNKGNFPGRFSGRQFSNSRSEMNVSTLELGDSALYLCASSLGSTDTQYFGPGTRLTVL.

For the CDR3, the DNA is TGTGCCACCAGGAAGGGGGCGGACACTGAAGCTTTCTTT. Encoded protein: CATRKGADTEAFF. The chain is built from TRBV24-1 and TRBJ1-1, with 7 positions matching TRBD1. V shed 7 bases and J 3 bases; nucleotides not matched to a gene: 4. There are 13 residues in the CDR3. Germline V gene data show CDR1 as KGHDR and CDR2 as SFDVKD.

As to this clone: Other DNA sequences in this sample translate to the same CDR3. V usage is TRBV9 and J usage is TRBJ1-4; D uncertain. Trimming stripped 0 bases from V and 0 bases from J, with 6 bases between. Germline assignment: CDR1 SGDLS and CDR2 YYNGEE. The CDR3 is 15 amino acids. In DNA form, the CDR3 reads TGTGCCAGCAGCGTAGCCGGGGCAACTAATGAAAAACTGTTTTTT. As protein: CASSVAGATNEKLFF.

V gene TRBV6-1 combines with J gene TRBJ2-7, with D perhaps matching TRBD1 (5 bases). CDR1 is MNHNS and CDR2 is SASEGT in the germline V gene. CDR3 length: 14 amino acids. Trimming removed 3 bases from V and 4 bases from J, with 13 bases in between. As DNA, the CDR3 is TGTGCCAGCAGTGAGTGGACACCCCCTTACGAGCAGTACGTC. Translating it yields CASSEWTPPYEQYV.

The chain recombines TRBV7-3 with TRBJ1-1; D is uncertain. Trimming took off 2 bases at V and 3 bases at J, with 16 bases between the two ends. There are 16 residues in the CDR3. CDR1 and CDR2 (germline): SGHTA, FQGTGA. CDR3 protein: CASSLLMRAPHTEAFF. For the CDR3, the DNA is TGTGCCAGCAGCTTACTGATGAGGGCTCCTCACACTGAAGCTTTCTTT. Combining the CDR3 with reference TRBV7-3 and TRBJ1-1 gives the whole variable domain GAGVSQTPSNKVTEKGKYVELRCDPISGHTALYWYRQSLGQGPEFLIYFQGTGAADDSGLPNDRFFAVRPEGSVSTLKIQRTERGDSAVYLCASSLLMRAPHTEAFFGQGTRLTVV.